Shown below are 15 T cell receptor beta chains from a single sample sequenced in a study of identical twins. TCRdb re-called the 5' RACE reads with MiXCR, one entry per CDR3 protein. The sample includes some 1,700,000 distinct CDR3 sequences, about 30% of them seen just once. Sequenced input: cord blood. The origin of the receptors is a newborn girl in good health.

This clonotype came up many times. This rearrangement joins TRBV12-3 or TRBV12-4 to TRBJ2-5; 10 bases match TRBD1. CDR3 length equals 15 residues. The V and J ends lost 7 bases and 3 bases, in that order; junction bases with no gene match: 8. CDR3 loop: CASNWRTGGKETQYF. The CDR3, as DNA: TGTGCCAGCAATTGGCGGACAGGGGGTAAAGAGACCCAGTACTTC.

The J gene is TRBJ1-2, the V gene TRBV25-1; D is unresolved. The germline V gene has CDR1 MGHDK and CDR2 SYGVNS. V lost 4 bases and J lost 4, with 13 bases in between. The CDR3 is 14 amino acids. This CDR3 reads CASSGGGLAYGYTF. In nucleotides, the CDR3 is TGTGCCAGCAGTGGGGGAGGGCTGGCCTATGGCTACACCTTC.

This clonotype was observed a handful of times. This rearrangement joins TRBV20-1 to TRBJ2-5; D may be TRBD1 (5 bases). V gave up 2 bases and J gave up 1 base, with 11 bases separating them. The germline gives CDR1 DFQATT, CDR2 SNEGSKA (reference sequence). The CDR3 totals 14 residues. CDR3: CSARNRTPQETQYF. In DNA, the CDR3 is TGCAGTGCTAGAAACCGGACACCCCAAGAGACCCAGTACTTC.

V is TRBV4-2 and J is TRBJ2-1; D ambiguous. The J call may be incorrect, as the DNA end agrees better with TRBJ2-7. The CDR3 extends over 15 amino acids. The germline CDR1 and CDR2 sequences are LGHNA and YNFKEQ. CDR3: CASSQSSRSYNEQYF. CDR3 sequence (DNA): TGTGCCAGCAGCCAAAGTTCCCGCTCCTACAATGAGCAGTACTTC.

This clonotype was recorded a few times. This chain links TRBV7-2 with TRBJ1-1; TRBD1 is a possible D gene (5 bases). The CDR3 sequence is 15 residues long. The germline V gene encodes CDR1 SGHTA and CDR2 FQGNSA. The V and J ends lost 3 bases and 5 bases respectively, with 16 bases between them. CDR3 bases: TGTGCCAGCAGCTTTGACAGTCTCCAAGGGACTGAAGCTTTCTTT. Translated, it gives CASSFDSLQGTEAFF. Full variable domain (missing parts from reference TRBV7-2 and TRBJ1-1): GAGVSQSPSNKVTEKGKDVELRCDPISGHTALYWYRQSLGQGLEFLIYFQGNSAPDKSGLPSDRFSAERTGGSVSTLTIQRTQQEDSAVYLCASSFDSLQGTEAFFGQGTRLTVV.

This chain's CDR3 is CASSQDGVVSYGYTF. For the CDR3, the DNA is TGCGCCAGCAGCCAAGATGGTGTAGTATCCTATGGCTACACCTTC. This sequence joins TRBV4-1 and TRBJ1-2; D is unclear. In germline, CDR1 is MGHRA, CDR2 YSYEKL. V lost 0 bases and J 4 bases, leaving 12 bases between the germline ends. CDR3 length equals 15 residues.

The V gene is TRBV29-1, the J gene TRBJ2-1; tentatively, D is TRBD1 or TRBD2 (6 bases each). CDR3 length equals 13 residues. The V end lost 5 bases, the J end lost 7 bases, and 15 bases lay between the germline ends. The germline V gene encodes CDR1 SQVTM and CDR2 ANQGSEA. CDR3 residues: CSVLGGLENEQFF. The CDR3 DNA reads TGCAGCGTTTTAGGGGGGCTGGAAAATGAGCAGTTCTTC.

This clonotype was detected many times. The CDR3 nucleotides are TGTGCCAGCAGACAGAATGAGCAGTTCTTC. Translation: CASRQNEQFF. This chain links TRBV6-5 with TRBJ2-1; D remains unclear. V was trimmed by 6 bases and J by 7 bases, leaving 4 bases between them. Germline V CDR1 and CDR2: MNHEY, SVGAGI. The CDR3 sequence is 10 residues long.

This clonotype was observed many times. This chain links TRBV29-1 with TRBJ1-1; D not resolved. This CDR3 has 11 amino acids. The V gene's germline CDR1 is SQVTM and CDR2 ANQGSEA. Trimming stripped 5 bases from V and 1 base from J, with 5 bases between. The CDR3 sequence: CSVLQNTEAFF. The CDR3 DNA follows: TGCAGCGTTCTACAGAACACTGAAGCTTTCTTT.

The chain couples TRBV9 to TRBJ2-3; 9 bases are shared with TRBD2. V lost 4 bases, J lost 3 bases, and 9 bases stayed unmatched. The CDR3 length is 16 residues. Per germline, CDR1 SGDLS and CDR2 YYNGEE. The CDR3 protein is CASSSLVAGATDTQYF. CDR3 sequence (DNA): TGTGCCAGCAGCAGTCTGGTAGCGGGAGCGACAGATACGCAGTATTTT.

This sequence joins TRBV28 and TRBJ2-7, with 7 bases matching TRBD1. J was trimmed by 4 bases and V by 6 bases; bases with no gene match: 6. The CDR3 runs to 13 residues. The germline V gene has CDR1 MDHEN and CDR2 SYDVKM. CDR3 in DNA: TGTGCCAGCAGGGAAACAGGGGTGTACGAGCAGTACTTC. Its protein is CASRETGVYEQYF.

In its sample, this clonotype was seen a few times. The V call is TRBV6-6, the J call TRBJ2-7; D is uncertain. CDR3 size: 13 residues. The V gene's germline CDR1 is MNHNY and CDR2 SVGAGI (reference sequence). Deletions cut 2 bases from V and 7 bases from J, with 12 bases between. CDR3 nucleotide sequence: TGTGCCAGCAGTTACGACGACGTCAATGAGCAGTACTTC. This sequence encodes CASSYDDVNEQYF.

This clonotype has a handful of counts. V gene TRBV9 combines with J gene TRBJ2-5, with D uncertain. With 0 bases removed from V and 4 bases from J, the gap between germline ends came to 19 bases. Germline V gives CDR1 SGDLS, CDR2 YYNGEE. CDR3 length: 17 residues. The CDR3 is CASSVAHVGSYGETQYF. The DNA of the CDR3 is TGTGCCAGCAGCGTAGCCCATGTCGGTAGCTATGGAGAGACCCAGTACTTC.

The sample holds many counts of this clonotype. The CDR3 nucleotides read TGTGCCACCAGTGATTATGACACCTACGAGCAGTACTTC. This encodes CATSDYDTYEQYF. The rearrangement links TRBV24-1 to TRBJ2-7; D gene uncertain. Germline V gives CDR1 KGHDR, CDR2 SFDVKD. Trimming cost V 2 bases and J 2 bases, with 6 bases left between them. The CDR3 loop spans 13 amino acids.

This clonotype appeared a few times. The chain is built from TRBV2 and TRBJ2-1; 7 nucleotides agree with TRBD1. Trimming at V came to 3 bases and at J to 4 bases, leaving 6 bases not matched to a gene. The CDR3 runs 15 residues. Germline values: CDR1 SNHLY, CDR2 FYNNEI. CDR3 region: CASSEVRGRYNEQFF. The CDR3 DNA reads TGTGCCAGCAGTGAGGTTAGGGGGCGGTACAATGAGCAGTTCTTC.